A single sample gave rise to the 3 T cell receptor beta chains below, sequenced in a study of human T cells and chemical hapten exposure (dated by TCRdb to 2020 to 2022). The time point label, as the study defines it: healthy volunteer bleed at 2 weeks. Total RNA was isolated from unfractionated whole blood collected in Tempus Blood RNA tubes. Library method: RACE. These reads were obtained on a NextSeq 500. TCRdb passed the public sequencing reads through fastp at Q25 and MiXCR, retaining productive beta sequences. Each record represents a unique CDR3 protein, reported with the most common genes and DNA among its rows. This sample holds tens of thousands of distinct CDR3 sequences; around 8.8% were observed only once. The ten largest clones represent approximately 2.8% of the sample. What was sequenced was whole blood. These receptors were obtained from a female donor in good health. Some clones in this sample may be carry-over from other donors' samples.

The chain recombines TRBV10-2 with TRBJ1-4; TRBD1 matches 8 bases. Germline values: CDR1 WSHSY, CDR2 SAAADI. This CDR3 comprises 18 residues. Losses at the gene ends were 4 bases for V and 0 bases for J; bases not matched to a gene: 10. CDR3 nucleotides: TGCGCCAGCAGTGGGCCGCCGGGACAGGAAACAACTAATGAAAAACTGTTTTTT. Translated: CASSGPPGQETTNEKLFF.

In its sample, this clonotype was seen a few times. The chain carries TRBV6-5 and TRBJ1-2; the match to TRBD1 covers 10 bases. Germline assignment: CDR1 MNHEY and CDR2 SVGAGI. This CDR3 spans 17 amino acids. Unmatched junction bases numbered 11, after V lost 7 bases and J lost 0 bases. The CDR3 here is CASKDRGQGKANYGYTF. The CDR3 nucleotides are TGTGCCAGCAAAGACAGGGGGCAAGGGAAAGCTAACTATGGCTACACCTTC.

This clonotype was detected a few times. At one boundary the junction diverges from the germline segment, which might be a read error. The chain recombines TRBV28 with TRBJ2-6, with D tentatively TRBD1 (5 bases). Germline V gene lookup returns CDR1 MDHEN and CDR2 SYDVKM. The length of the CDR3 is 15 residues. The CDR3 DNA follows: TGTGCCAGCTCCAAGCTGGGCTCTGGGGCCAACGTCCCGACTTTC. Translated, it gives CASSKLGSGANVPTF.